Below, 23 T cell receptor beta chains from the same sample are listed, as sequenced in a study of siplizumab effects on memory and regulatory T cells. TCRdb's copy holds only in-frame clones and misses some; the assay was immunoSEQ multiplex PCR. Of over 85,000 clones listed, more than 85% are singletons. Sequenced sample: CD4+ T cells sorted from blood. The receptors originated from a human donor in good health.

In this sample, this clone turned up a few times. The chain uses TRBV7-6 and TRBJ2-7, with D perhaps assigned TRBD1 or TRBD2 (5 bases each). The germline V gene encodes CDR1 SGHVS and CDR2 FNYEAQ. The CDR3 covers 14 residues. With 5 bases removed from V and 1 base from J, the gap between germline ends came to 12 bases. DNA of the CDR3: TGTGCCAGCAGCCAGGGACCTACTTCCTACGAGCAGTACTTC. This translates into CASSQGPTSYEQYF.

The V gene is TRBV27, the J gene TRBJ2-3; D uncertain. This CDR3 region has 14 residues. In germline, CDR1 is MNHEY, CDR2 SMNVEV (reference sequence). The V end was cut by 4 bases, the J end by 3 bases, with 11 bases between. The CDR3 region has the DNA TGTGCCAGCAGTTCCCTTCTTGGGACAGATACGCAGTATTTT. Amino acids: CASSSLLGTDTQYF.

This clone was seen a single time. The chain uses TRBV25-1 and TRBJ1-3; no clear D gene. The length of the CDR3 is 15 residues. V lost 3 bases and J 0 bases, leaving 9 bases between the germline ends. The germline V gene encodes CDR1 MGHDK and CDR2 SYGVNS. CDR3 coding DNA: TGTGCCAGCAGTGACAGCCGCATCTCTGGAAACACCATATATTTT. Encoded protein: CASSDSRISGNTIYF.

The chain has TRBV4-1 and TRBJ2-1; D may correspond to TRBD1 or TRBD2 (5 bases each). Deletions cut 1 base from V and 6 bases from J, with 16 bases between. CDR1 and CDR2 (germline): MGHRA, YSYEKL. The CDR3 consists of 16 residues. DNA of the CDR3: TGCGCCAGCAGCCAAGGACCCGGGACCACCACCAATGAGCAGTTCTTC. Protein: CASSQGPGTTTNEQFF.

The J gene is TRBJ2-3, the V gene TRBV5-1; tentative D call: TRBD1 (5 bases). V was pared by 2 bases and J by 1 base, with 11 bases between. The CDR3 has 15 residues. Germline-derived CDR1 and CDR2 are SGHRS and YFSETQ. CDR3 DNA: TGCGCCAGCAGCTTAGAACAGGCGGGCACAGATACGCAGTATTTT. Translated: CASSLEQAGTDTQYF.

The chain is built from TRBV28 and TRBJ1-4, with D tentatively TRBD1 (5 bases). CDR1 and CDR2 from the germline V gene are MDHEN and SYDVKM. Trimming removed 3 bases at V and 2 bases at J, with 10 bases between. The CDR3 is made up of 15 amino acids. The CDR3 nucleotides read TGTGCCAGCAGTTTTACAGGCAGGACTAATGAAAAACTGTTTTTT. Protein sequence: CASSFTGRTNEKLFF.

This chain joins TRBV27 and TRBJ1-1; TRBD1 matches at 7 bases. V shed 5 bases and J 0 bases; nucleotides not matched to a gene: 6. Germline V lookup: CDR1 MNHEY, CDR2 SMNVEV (reference sequence). The CDR3 spans 15 residues. The CDR3 loop is CASSTGARLNTEAFF. CDR3 DNA sequence: TGTGCCAGCAGTACAGGGGCCCGCCTGAACACTGAAGCTTTCTTT.

The V gene is TRBV5-1, the J gene TRBJ2-2; possibly TRBD1 for D (6 bases). The CDR3 has 17 amino acids. Per germline, CDR1 SGHRS and CDR2 YFSETQ. Trimming pared 0 bases from V and 1 base from J, leaving 13 bases between. CDR3 region: CASSLVSGTLNTGELFF. CDR3 in DNA: TGCGCCAGCAGCTTGGTTTCAGGGACACTGAACACCGGGGAGCTGTTTTTT.

The genes are TRBV28 and TRBJ1-1; D unclear. From germline, CDR1 is MDHEN and CDR2 SYDVKM. V was pared by 5 bases and J by 0 bases, with 13 bases between. This CDR3 is built from 15 residues. The CDR3 region is CASSPVGVMNTEAFF. The CDR3 DNA reads as TGTGCCAGCAGTCCTGTAGGAGTAATGAACACTGAAGCTTTCTTT.

The chain combines TRBV18 with TRBJ1-3; D may be TRBD1 (6 bases). The V and J ends lost 2 bases and 2 bases respectively, with 16 bases between them. Looked up from germline, CDR1 is KGHSH and CDR2 is LQKENI. The CDR3 runs to 17 residues. The CDR3 here is CASSPVKGGIPGNTIYF. The CDR3 DNA follows: TGTGCCAGCTCACCAGTAAAAGGGGGGATCCCTGGAAACACCATATATTTT.

The chain recombines TRBV5-5 with TRBJ1-5, with 7 bases lining up with TRBD1. V dropped 4 bases and J dropped 9; count of bases not matched to a gene: 10. This CDR3 has 14 residues. Germline-derived CDR1 and CDR2 are SGHKS and YYEKEE (reference sequence). The CDR3 is CASSPGQTLRPQHF. The CDR3, as DNA: TGTGCCAGCAGCCCGGGACAGACCCTTCGGCCCCAGCATTTT.

The chain is built from TRBV6-6 and TRBJ1-5; TRBD1 agrees at 7 bases. Germline CDR1 reads MNHNY; CDR2 reads SVGAGI (reference sequence). V lost 5 bases, J lost 2 bases, and 9 bases stayed unmatched. This CDR3 region has 16 residues. The CDR3 protein is CASSIGLDRGNQPQHF. DNA for the CDR3: TGTGCCAGCAGTATCGGATTAGACAGGGGCAATCAGCCCCAGCATTTT.

This chain links TRBV2 with TRBJ2-7, with TRBD2 matching 7 bases. The CDR3 contains 15 residues. J lost 13 bases, V lost 3 bases, and 18 bases had no gene match. Germline CDR1 reads SNHLY; CDR2 reads FYNNEI. This CDR3 is CASSEGRESTIVIYF. CDR3 bases: TGTGCCAGCAGTGAGGGGCGGGAGAGTACAATTGTTATTTACTTC.

The V gene is TRBV18, the J gene TRBJ1-5; 8 bases match TRBD1. The CDR3 length is 13 residues. Per the germline V gene, CDR1 is KGHSH and CDR2 is LQKENI. V trimming: 2 bases; J trimming: 8 bases; junction bases outside the gene matches: 2. As DNA, the CDR3 is TGTGCCAGCTCACCAGGGACAGGAGAGCCCCAGCATTTT. Translation gives CASSPGTGEPQHF.

This sequence joins TRBV4-1 and TRBJ2-7; D ambiguous. This CDR3 spans 12 amino acids. The V gene's germline CDR1 is MGHRA and CDR2 YSYEKL. V lost 2 bases, J lost 8 bases, and 10 bases lay in between. In DNA, the CDR3 is TGCGCCAGCAGCCAACATACTGCTAAGCAGTACTTC. Translating gives CASSQHTAKQYF.

The chain is built from TRBV10-3 and TRBJ1-6; tentative D call: TRBD1 (5 bases). This CDR3 contains 15 residues. The germline V gene has CDR1 ENHRY and CDR2 SYGVKD. Deletions cut 0 bases from V and 5 bases from J, with 8 bases between. Written as DNA, the CDR3 is TGTGCCATCAGTGAGTCGGGACTGAATAATTCACCCCTCCACTTT. Its translation is CAISESGLNNSPLHF.

The chain employs TRBV30 and TRBJ1-2; 7 bases line up with TRBD1. Unmatched junction bases numbered 12, after V lost 4 bases and J lost 4 bases. The CDR3 runs 15 residues. The germline V gene has CDR1 GTSNPN and CDR2 SVGIG (reference sequence). CDR3 loop: CAWTEQDRDGYGYTF. The DNA of the CDR3 is TGTGCCTGGACCGAACAAGACAGGGATGGCTATGGCTACACCTTC.

The chain combines TRBV7-6 with TRBJ2-1, with 7 bases aligning to TRBD2. Germline trimming cut 6 bases from V and 6 bases from J; bases unmatched to any gene: 8. The CDR3 sequence is 14 residues long. In germline, CDR1 is SGHVS, CDR2 FNYEAQ. The CDR3 DNA is TGTGCCAGCAGTCGACTAGCTCGGTTCAATGAGCAGTTCTTC. Protein product: CASSRLARFNEQFF. Full variable domain (outside the CDR3, taken from reference TRBV7-6 and TRBJ2-1): GAGVSQSPRYKVTKRGQDVALRCDPISGHVSLYWYRQALGQGPEFLTYFNYEAQQDKSGLPNDRFSAERPEGSISTLTIQRTEQRDSAMYRCASSRLARFNEQFFGPGTRLTVL.

CDR3 in amino acids: CASRTGPGNTIYF. In DNA, the CDR3 is TGCGCCAGCAGGACAGGCCCTGGAAACACCATATATTTT. The chain uses TRBV5-1 and TRBJ1-3; D possibly corresponds to TRBD1 (6 bases). The CDR3 runs 13 residues. Trimming removed 5 bases from V and 2 bases from J, with 8 bases in between. Germline CDR1 is SGHRS and CDR2 is YFSETQ.

V gene TRBV6-5 combines with J gene TRBJ1-2, with a possible D match to TRBD1 (6 bases). Germline loops: CDR1 MNHEY, CDR2 SVGAGI. The CDR3 loop spans 14 amino acids. V lost 7 bases and J lost 6, with 18 bases in between. For the CDR3, the DNA is TGTGCCAGCACCCTAGATAGTAGGGGGGATGGCTACACCTTC. Its translation is CASTLDSRGDGYTF.

This sequence joins TRBV28 and TRBJ2-2; TRBD1 might be the D (6 bases). The CDR3 covers 15 residues. Germline CDR1 is MDHEN and CDR2 is SYDVKM. The V and J ends lost 2 bases and 2 bases respectively, with 9 bases between them. The CDR3 region is CASSLNRDNTGELFF. In DNA form, the CDR3 reads TGTGCCAGCAGTTTAAACAGGGATAACACCGGGGAGCTGTTTTTT.

J is TRBJ2-5 and V is TRBV19, with D tentatively TRBD1 (5 bases). V gave up 3 bases and J gave up 7 bases, with 15 bases separating them. The CDR3 has 14 residues. Germline V gene lookup returns CDR1 LNHDA and CDR2 SQIVND (reference sequence). CDR3 in DNA: TGTGCCAGTAGTATCCCCAACAGGTTGGGGACCCAGTACTTC. This translates into CASSIPNRLGTQYF.

V and J are TRBV9 and TRBJ1-1; no clear D. The germline CDR1 and CDR2 sequences are SGDLS and YYNGEE. The CDR3 contains 12 residues. The V end was cut by 3 bases, the J end by 3 bases, with 6 bases between. CDR3 amino acids: CASSGSYTEAFF. The CDR3 DNA sequence: TGTGCCAGCAGCGGATCGTACACTGAAGCTTTCTTT.